This T cell receptor beta chain was retrieved from a study of Graves' ophthalmopathy and Graves' hyperthyroidism. The CDR3 consists of 8 residues. Germline V lookup: CDR1 DFQATT, CDR2 SNEGSKA (reference sequence). For this clonotype: Its target is not known. The junction departs from germline at one end; a sequencing error may be responsible.

General study findings and limits: Ophthalmopathy progression prediction by the model yielded a sensitivity of about 70% and a specificity of just over 72%.

Amplification of the TCR beta CDR3 regions used RNA transcripts (as template). Investigators did first-round RT-PCR with HTBI primers, then second-round multiplex PCR. TCRdb ran MiXCR on the multiplex PCR reads and lists one entry per CDR3 protein. The repertoire holds roughly 700,000 distinct CDR3 sequences, with 40% as singletons. Sample: peripheral blood. V and J are TRBV20-1 and TRBJ2-5; D unresolved. The receptor's source is an adult man with Graves' ophthalmopathy. The CDR3: CSARTQNF. For the CDR3, the DNA is TGCAGTGCTAGAACACAGAACTTC.